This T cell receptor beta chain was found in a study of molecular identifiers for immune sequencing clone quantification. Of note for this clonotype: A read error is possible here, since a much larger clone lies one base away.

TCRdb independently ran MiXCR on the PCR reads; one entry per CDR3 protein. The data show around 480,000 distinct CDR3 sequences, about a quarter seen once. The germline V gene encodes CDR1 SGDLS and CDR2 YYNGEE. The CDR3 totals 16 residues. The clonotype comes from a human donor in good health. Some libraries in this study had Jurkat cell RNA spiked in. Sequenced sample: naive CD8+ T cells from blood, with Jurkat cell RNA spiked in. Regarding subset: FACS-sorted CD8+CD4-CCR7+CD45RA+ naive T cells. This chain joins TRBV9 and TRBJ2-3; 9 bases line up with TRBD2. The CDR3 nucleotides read TGTGCCAGCAGCGTAAATCTAGCGGGAACCACAGATACGCAGTGTTTT. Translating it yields CASSVNLAGTTDTQCF.